This T cell receptor beta chain was captured by sequencing in a study of blood T cell repertoires in COVID-19. Background on the study: The samples span acute and convalescent COVID-19 from the United States, Italy and Spain. Sources were T cells, B-cell-depleted T cells, or PBMCs; the material itself was cDNA or gDNA.

Germline CDR1 is MNHEY and CDR2 is SVGAGI. V was shortened by 0 bases and J by 5 bases, with 11 bases between the two germline ends. The CDR3 totals 16 residues. In the original analysis: Nucleated cell counts were estimated from reference gene primer amplification. Measured with immunoSEQ multiplex PCR; TCRdb has only the in-frame clones, and not every one. V and J calls and clone size are given by that table; D and trimming were obtained from the DNA. The sample holds roughly 250,000 clones, 87% seen once. The sequenced material came from peripheral blood. The clonotype was recovered from a man between 60 and 75 years old who had recovered from COVID-19. The chain carries TRBV6-5 and TRBJ1-6, with a tentative D call TRBD1 (5 bases). CDR3 amino acids: CASSYSLGGHNSPLHF. CDR3 bases: TGTGCCAGCAGTTACTCTCTGGGGGGTCATAATTCACCCCTCCACTTT.